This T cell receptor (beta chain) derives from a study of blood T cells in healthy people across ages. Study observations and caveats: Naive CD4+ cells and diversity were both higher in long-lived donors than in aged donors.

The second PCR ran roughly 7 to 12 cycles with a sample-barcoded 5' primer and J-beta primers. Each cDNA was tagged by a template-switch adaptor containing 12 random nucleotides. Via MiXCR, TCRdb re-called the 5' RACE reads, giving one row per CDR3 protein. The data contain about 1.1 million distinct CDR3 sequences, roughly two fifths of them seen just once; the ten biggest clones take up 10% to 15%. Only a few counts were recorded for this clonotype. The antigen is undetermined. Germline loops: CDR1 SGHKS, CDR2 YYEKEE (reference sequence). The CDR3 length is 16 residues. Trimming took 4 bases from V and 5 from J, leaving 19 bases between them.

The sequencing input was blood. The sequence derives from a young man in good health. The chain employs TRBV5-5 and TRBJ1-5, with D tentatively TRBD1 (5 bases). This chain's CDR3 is CASSPRGGASDQPQHF. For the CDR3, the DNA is TGTGCCAGCAGCCCGCGGGGCGGTGCCTCCGATCAGCCCCAGCATTTT.